What follows are 4 T cell receptor beta chains derived from one specimen sequenced in a study of OX40 agonist ivuxolimab in advanced cancers. Library prep was done by the immunoSEQ multiplex PCR assay. Drawn from immuneACCESS, this table holds only the in-frame rearrangements with V and J called that TCRdb kept. Clones are partly lost; checked studies trace under half to an unresolved V gene and leave the rest unexplained. For this sample the table gives more than 85,000 clones, of which approximately 89% were detected only once. In total, the top ten clones hold 0.27% of the sample. The sample was CD4+ or CD8+ T cells sorted from blood, taken in a trial of the OX40 agonist ivuxolimab. The receptors come from an adult with an advanced solid tumor such as melanoma, head and neck, liver or kidney cancer.

The rearrangement uses TRBV6-1 and TRBJ1-5, with D possibly being TRBD1 (5 bases). Between the trimmed V and J ends, which lost 7 bases and 2 bases, there was a span of 12 bases. The CDR3 has 14 amino acids. CDR1 and CDR2 (germline): MNHNS, SASEGT. In DNA, the CDR3 is TGTGCCAGCAACCCCGACAGCCGCAATCAGCCCCAGCATTTT. This encodes CASNPDSRNQPQHF.

CDR3 DNA: TGTGCCAGCAGCCCACCGACGGGGAACACTGAAGCTTTCTTT. Residues: CASSPPTGNTEAFF. The gene calls are TRBV7-9 and TRBJ1-1; D remains ambiguous. V lost 5 bases to trimming and J lost 1 base, with 11 bases between them. Germline V gene lookup returns CDR1 SEHNR and CDR2 FQNEAQ (reference sequence). The CDR3 spans 14 residues.

V usage is TRBV7-2 and J usage is TRBJ1-5, with a possible D match to TRBD1 (5 bases). The CDR3 consists of 15 residues. The germline V gene encodes CDR1 SGHTA and CDR2 FQGNSA. V was clipped by 0 bases and J by 7 bases, with 13 bases between them. CDR3 DNA sequence: TGTGCCAGCAGCTTAGCGGGGGGTAGGAGGCAGCCCCAGCATTTT. Its translation: CASSLAGGRRQPQHF.

The rearrangement links TRBV4-2 to TRBJ1-1; the D gene is possibly TRBD1 (5 bases). Germline V lookup: CDR1 LGHNA, CDR2 YNFKEQ. With 0 bases removed from V and 2 bases from J, the gap between germline ends came to 13 bases. CDR3 length: 16 residues. CDR3 protein: CASSQEPSRTNTEAFF. The CDR3 nucleotides are TGTGCCAGCAGCCAAGAGCCCTCTCGGACAAACACTGAAGCTTTCTTT.